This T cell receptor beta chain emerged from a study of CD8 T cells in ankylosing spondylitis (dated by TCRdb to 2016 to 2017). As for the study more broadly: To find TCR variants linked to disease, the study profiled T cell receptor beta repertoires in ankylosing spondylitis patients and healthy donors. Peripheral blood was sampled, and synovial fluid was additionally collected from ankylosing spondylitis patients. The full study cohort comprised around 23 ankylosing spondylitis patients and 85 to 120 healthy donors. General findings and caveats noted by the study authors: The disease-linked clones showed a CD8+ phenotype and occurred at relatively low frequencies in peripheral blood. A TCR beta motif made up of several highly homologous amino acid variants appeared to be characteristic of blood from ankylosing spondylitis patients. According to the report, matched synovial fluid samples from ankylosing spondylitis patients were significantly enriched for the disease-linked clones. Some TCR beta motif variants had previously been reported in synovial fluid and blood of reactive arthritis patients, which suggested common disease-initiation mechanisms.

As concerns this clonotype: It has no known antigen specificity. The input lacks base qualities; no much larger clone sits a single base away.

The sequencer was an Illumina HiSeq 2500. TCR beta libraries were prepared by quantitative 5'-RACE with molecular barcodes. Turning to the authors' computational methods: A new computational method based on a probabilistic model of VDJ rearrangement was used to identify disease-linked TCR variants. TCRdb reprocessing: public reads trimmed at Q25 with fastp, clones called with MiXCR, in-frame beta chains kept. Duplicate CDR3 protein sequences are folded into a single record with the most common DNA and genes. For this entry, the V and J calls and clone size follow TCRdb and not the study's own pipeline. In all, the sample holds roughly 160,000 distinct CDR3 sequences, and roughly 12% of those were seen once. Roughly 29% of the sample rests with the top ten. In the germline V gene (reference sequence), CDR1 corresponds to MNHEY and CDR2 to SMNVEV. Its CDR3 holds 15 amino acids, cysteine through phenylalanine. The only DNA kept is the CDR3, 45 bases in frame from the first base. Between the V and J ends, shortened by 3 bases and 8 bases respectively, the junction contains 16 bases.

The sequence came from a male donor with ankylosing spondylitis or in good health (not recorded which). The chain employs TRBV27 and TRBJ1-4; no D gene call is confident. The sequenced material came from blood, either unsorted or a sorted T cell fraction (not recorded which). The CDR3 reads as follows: CASSFKSGRWEKLFF. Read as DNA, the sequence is TGTGCCAGCAGTTTTAAGTCCGGGCGGTGGGAAAAACTGTTTTTT.